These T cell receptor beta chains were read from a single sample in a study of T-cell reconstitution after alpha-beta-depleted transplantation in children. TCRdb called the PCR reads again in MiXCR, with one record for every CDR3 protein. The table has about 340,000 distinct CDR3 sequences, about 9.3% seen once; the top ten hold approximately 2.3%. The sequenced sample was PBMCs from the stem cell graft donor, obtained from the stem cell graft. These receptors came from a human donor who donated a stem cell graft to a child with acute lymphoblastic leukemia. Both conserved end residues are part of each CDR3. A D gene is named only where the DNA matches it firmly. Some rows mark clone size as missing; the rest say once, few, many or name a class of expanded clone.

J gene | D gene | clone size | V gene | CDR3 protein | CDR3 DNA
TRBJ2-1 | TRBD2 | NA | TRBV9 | CASSVVGTSESRQFF | TGTGCCAGCAGCGTAGTTGGGACTAGCGAGAGCAGGCAGTTCTTC
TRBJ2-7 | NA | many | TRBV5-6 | CASSLTPYEQYF | TGTGCCAGCAGCCTAACCCCCTACGAGCAGTACTTC
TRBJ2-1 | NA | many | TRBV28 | CASRVTGRSNNEQFF | TGTGCCAGCAGAGTTACGGGACGGAGTAACAATGAGCAGTTCTTC
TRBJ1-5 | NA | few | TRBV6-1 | CASTPRTQQNQPQHF | TGTGCCAGCACCCCCCGCACCCAGCAGAATCAGCCCCAGCATTTT
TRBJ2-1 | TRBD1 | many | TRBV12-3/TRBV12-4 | CASSLAGTGHNEQFF | TGTGCCAGCAGTTTAGCAGGGACAGGACACAATGAGCAGTTCTTC
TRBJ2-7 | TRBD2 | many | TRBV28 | CASSFSSGIYEQYF | TGTGCCAGCAGTTTCTCGAGCGGGATCTACGAGCAGTACTTC
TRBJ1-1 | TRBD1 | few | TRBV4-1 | CASSVGTAPEAFF | TGCGCCAGCAGCGTAGGGACAGCCCCTGAAGCTTTCTTT
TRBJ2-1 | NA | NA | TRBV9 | CASNNRELEQFF | TGTGCCAGCAATAATAGGGAACTCGAGCAGTTCTTC
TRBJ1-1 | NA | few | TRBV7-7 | CASSLFRTEAFF | TGTGCTAGCAGCTTATTTCGAACTGAAGCTTTCTTT
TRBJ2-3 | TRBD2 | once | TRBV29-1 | CSVEGLASLDTQYF | TGCAGCGTTGAAGGACTAGCGTCTTTAGATACGCAGTATTTT
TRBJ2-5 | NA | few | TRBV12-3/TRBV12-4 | CASSLVARAETQYF | TGTGCCAGCAGTTTAGTGGCCAGGGCTGAGACCCAGTACTTC
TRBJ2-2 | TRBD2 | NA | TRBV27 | CASGRGGLGTGELFF | TGTGCCAGCGGCCGGGGGGGACTGGGCACCGGGGAGCTGTTTTTT
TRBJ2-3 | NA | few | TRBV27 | CASSLGDRLDTQYF | TGTGCCAGCAGTTTAGGTGACAGGCTGGATACGCAGTATTTT
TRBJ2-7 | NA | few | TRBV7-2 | CASSPSIHGSVLYEQYF | TGTGCCAGCAGCCCTAGTATCCACGGTAGCGTGCTCTACGAGCAGTACTTC
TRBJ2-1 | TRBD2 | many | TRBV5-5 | CASSSNDLSGNEQFF | TGTGCCAGCAGCTCGAATGACCTTAGCGGGAATGAGCAGTTCTTC
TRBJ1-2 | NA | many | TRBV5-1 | CASSLEQEGYTF | TGCGCCAGCAGCTTGGAGCAAGAGGGCTACACCTTC
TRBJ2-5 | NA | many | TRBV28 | CASSLDQPLYMAVGETQYF | TGTGCCAGCAGTTTAGACCAGCCGCTGTACATGGCCGTGGGGGAGACCCAGTACTTC
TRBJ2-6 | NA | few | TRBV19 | CASSRPGQIGANVLTF | TGTGCCAGTAGCAGACCCGGACAGATAGGGGCCAACGTCCTGACTTTC
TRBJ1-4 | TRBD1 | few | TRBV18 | CASSPADRLNEKLFF | TGTGCCAGCTCACCTGCGGACAGGCTTAATGAAAAACTGTTTTTT
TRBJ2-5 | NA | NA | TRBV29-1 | CSVEPAGLQETQYF | TGCAGCGTTGAACCGGCAGGGCTCCAAGAGACCCAGTACTTC
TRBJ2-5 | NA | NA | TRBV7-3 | CASSLSRGRGQETQYF | TGTGCCAGCAGCTTATCTCGGGGTCGTGGGCAAGAGACCCAGTACTTC
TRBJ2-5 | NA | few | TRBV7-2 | CASSLTVPVGTQYF | TGTGCCAGCAGCTTAACAGTCCCGGTTGGGACCCAGTACTTC
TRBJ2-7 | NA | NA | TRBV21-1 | CASSAGTRDSYEQYF | TGTGCCAGCAGCGCGGGGACTCGGGACAGCTACGAGCAGTACTTC
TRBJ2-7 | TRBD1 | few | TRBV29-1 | CSAKGQRLLTDYEQYF | TGCAGCGCAAAGGGACAGAGACTACTTACTGACTACGAGCAGTACTTC
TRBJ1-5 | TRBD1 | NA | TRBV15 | CATSRVLDRGNQPQHF | TGTGCCACCAGCAGAGTCCTGGACAGGGGTAATCAGCCCCAGCATTTT
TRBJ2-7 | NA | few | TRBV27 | CASSPQGSVIYEQYF | TGTGCCAGCAGCCCACAGGGATCCGTTATCTACGAGCAGTACTTC
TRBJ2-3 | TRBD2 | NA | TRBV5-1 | CASSSGLAGGSSTDTQYF | TGCGCCAGCAGCTCAGGACTAGCGGGAGGCTCTAGCACAGATACGCAGTATTTT
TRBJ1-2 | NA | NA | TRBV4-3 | CASSQDLPFYGYTF | TGCGCCAGCAGCCAAGATCTACCATTCTATGGCTACACCTTC
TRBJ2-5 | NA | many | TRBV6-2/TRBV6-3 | CASSYRTEETQYF | TGTGCCAGCAGTTACAGGACTGAAGAGACCCAGTACTTC
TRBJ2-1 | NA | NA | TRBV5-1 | CASSLEGRARNEQFF | TGCGCCAGCAGCTTGGAGGGGCGAGCTCGCAATGAGCAGTTCTTC
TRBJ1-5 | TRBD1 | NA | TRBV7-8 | CASSLPFQGTGGNQPQHF | TGTGCCAGCAGCCTACCGTTTCAGGGGACAGGGGGCAATCAGCCCCAGCATTTT
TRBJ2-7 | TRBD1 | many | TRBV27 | CASSYHRDRGHEQYF | TGTGCCAGCAGTTACCACCGGGACAGGGGCCACGAGCAGTACTTC
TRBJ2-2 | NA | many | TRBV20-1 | CSARRDTGELFF | TGCAGTGCTAGGCGCGACACCGGGGAGCTGTTTTTT
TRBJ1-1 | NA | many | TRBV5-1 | CASRVGTEAFF | TGTGCCAGCAGGGTAGGGACAGAAGCTTTCTTT
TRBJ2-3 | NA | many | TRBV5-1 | CASSLFPRTDTQYF | TGCGCCAGCAGCTTGTTTCCGAGGACAGATACGCAGTATTTT
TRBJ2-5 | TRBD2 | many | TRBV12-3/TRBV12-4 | CASSPGVVAGGQETQYF | TGTGCCAGCAGTCCAGGGGTGGTAGCGGGAGGACAAGAGACCCAGTACTTC
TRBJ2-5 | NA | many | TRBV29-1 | CSVGAWETQYF | TGCAGCGTTGGTGCGTGGGAGACCCAGTACTTC
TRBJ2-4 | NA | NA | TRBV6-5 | CASSRTHPEVQNIQYF | TGTGCCAGCAGTCGGACCCACCCAGAGGTGCAAAACATTCAGTACTTC
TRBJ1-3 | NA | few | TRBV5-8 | CASSLEQGVSGNTIYF | TGTGCCAGCAGCTTGGAGCAGGGCGTTTCGGGAAACACCATATATTTT
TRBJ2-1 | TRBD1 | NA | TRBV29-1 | CSGTGNSYNEQFF | TGCAGCGGGACAGGCAACTCCTACAATGAGCAGTTCTTC
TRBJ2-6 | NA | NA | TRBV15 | CATSRDHGGGSGANVLTF | TGTGCCACCAGCAGAGATCACGGGGGCGGCTCTGGGGCCAACGTCCTGACTTTC
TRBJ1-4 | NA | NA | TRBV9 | CASSAESGGGGKLFF | TGTGCCAGCAGCGCAGAATCCGGGGGGGGAGGAAAACTGTTTTTT
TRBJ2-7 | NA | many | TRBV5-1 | CASSLGTSTYEQYF | TGTGCCAGCAGCTTAGGGACGAGTACCTACGAGCAGTACTTC
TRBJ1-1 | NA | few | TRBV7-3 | CASSLHPNTEAFF | TGTGCCAGCAGCTTACACCCGAACACTGAAGCTTTCTTT
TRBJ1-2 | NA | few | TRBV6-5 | CASSYSMVGEGGYTF | TGTGCCAGCAGTTACTCGATGGTCGGGGAAGGTGGCTACACCTTC
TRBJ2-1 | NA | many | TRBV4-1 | CASSLGNVEQFF | TGCGCCAGCAGCCTCGGGAACGTCGAGCAGTTCTTC
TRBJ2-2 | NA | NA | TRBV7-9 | CASSHGDTGELFF | TGTGCCAGCTCCCATGGGGACACCGGGGAGCTGTTTTTT
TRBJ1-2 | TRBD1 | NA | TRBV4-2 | CASSPGTGEKYGYTF | TGTGCCAGCAGCCCTGGGACAGGGGAGAAGTATGGCTACACCTTC
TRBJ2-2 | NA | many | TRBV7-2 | CASRTRNTGELFF | TGTGCCAGCCGAACCCGAAACACCGGGGAGCTGTTTTTT
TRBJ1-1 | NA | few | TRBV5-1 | CASSLGRGTDTEAFF | TGCGCCAGCAGCTTGGGGAGGGGCACCGACACTGAAGCTTTCTTT
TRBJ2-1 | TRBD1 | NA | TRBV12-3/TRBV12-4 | CASSRLTGGHEQFF | TGTGCCAGCAGCCGCCTAACAGGGGGCCATGAGCAGTTCTTC
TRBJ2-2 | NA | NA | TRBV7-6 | CASSYEPSGTNTGELFF | TGTGCCAGCAGTTACGAGCCGTCAGGGACGAACACCGGGGAGCTGTTTTTT
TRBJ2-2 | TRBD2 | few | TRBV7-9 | CASSLIAGFTGELFF | TGTGCCAGCAGCCTCATAGCGGGATTCACCGGGGAGCTGTTTTTT
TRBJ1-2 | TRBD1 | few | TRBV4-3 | CASSQEEIYEGAANYGYTF | TGCGCCAGCAGCCAAGAGGAAATTTACGAGGGGGCGGCTAACTATGGCTACACCTTC
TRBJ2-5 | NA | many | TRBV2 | CASSTGSGETQYF | TGTGCCAGCAGTACAGGGAGTGGGGAGACCCAGTACTTC
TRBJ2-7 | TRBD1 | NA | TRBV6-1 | CASRQGQERVGTYEQYF | TGTGCCAGCAGACAGGGACAGGAAAGGGTTGGGACCTACGAGCAGTACTTC
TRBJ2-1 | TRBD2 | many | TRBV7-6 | CASSSPSGRAGEQFF | TGTGCCAGCAGCTCTCCTAGCGGGAGGGCCGGTGAGCAGTTCTTC
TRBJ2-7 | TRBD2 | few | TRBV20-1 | CSARDFTSGKDEQYF | TGCAGTGCTAGAGACTTTACTAGCGGGAAGGACGAGCAGTACTTC
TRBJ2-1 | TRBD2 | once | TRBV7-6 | CASSLGRSGRAYNEQFF | TGTGCCAGCAGCTTAGGGAGGAGCGGGAGAGCGTACAATGAGCAGTTCTTC
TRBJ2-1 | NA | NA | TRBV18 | CASSPPYSIEQFF | TGTGCCAGCTCACCACCATACAGTATCGAGCAGTTCTTC